This TCR beta chain was captured by sequencing in a study of blood T cell repertoires in COVID-19 (dated by TCRdb to 2020 to 2022). As for the study more broadly: Samples from collaborators originated in the United States, Italy and Spain and spanned both the acute and convalescent phases of COVID-19. The material from the prospective study consisted of cDNA or gDNA derived from T cells, B-cell-depleted T cells, or PBMCs. Subjects who had been exposed to COVID-19, were actively infected with it, or had recovered from it provided the deeply sampled blood TCRbeta repertoires that made up the dataset. A freely available public database, intended as a resource for researchers studying the immune response to SARS-CoV-2, is where the repertoires were released. The samples were drawn from the first 160 participants of the ongoing ImmuneRACE study and from 1,200 or so subjects provided by 6 global collaborators. The sample metadata nearly always contained a de-identified subject ID, COVID-19 status, age in years and sex. Where available, HLA class I and class II types were obtained from metadata supplied by the sample provider rather than from assay-based typing.

Counted from cysteine to phenylalanine, this CDR3 has 14 amino acids. The read is trimmed to its CDR3 DNA, 42 bases read in frame from base 1. CDR1 is given as GTSNPN and CDR2 as SVGIG, both from the germline V gene (reference sequence). The junction shows trimming of 5 bases on V and 2 bases on J, plus 15 bases between the germline ends. Broad study findings and their caveats: Clinical and demographic metadata were provided uncurated, with the amount varying by source and participant.

Remarks on this clone: Its specific antigen is unknown. Base qualities are not recorded, but no much larger clone differs from it by a single base.

TCRbeta CDR3 regions were amplified from genomic DNA by means of the immunoSEQ Assay, a bias-controlled multiplex PCR. The study's processing was this. Nucleated cell counts per sample were estimated from amplification of reference gene primers within the assay. To quantify the absolute abundance of each unique TCRbeta CDR3 rearrangement, sequence reads were collapsed and filtered. For each sample, productive Simpson clonality was calculated as the square root of Simpson's diversity index over productive rearrangements. TCRdb's version of the immuneACCESS table is confined to in-frame rearrangements and falls short of the full clone set. An unresolved V gene accounts for under half of the shortfall where checked; the remainder is of unknown origin. The DNA gave D and trimming, while V, J and clone size come from that table. For this sample the table gives about 25,000 clones, of which over 75% were detected only once. 7.5% to 8.5% of the sample belongs to the ten largest clones.

Whole blood was collected in K2EDTA tubes by collaborating institutions according to the institutions' own protocols. For TCRbeta analysis, collaborators shipped samples in one of three forms: frozen whole blood, isolated PBMCs, or DNA extracted from either of those sample types. The source material was peripheral blood. The rearrangement combines TRBV30 with TRBJ2-5; TRBD2 might be the D gene, on 7 matching bases. The receptor's source is a man aged 45-60 years with active COVID-19. The CDR3 region has the sequence CAWGAGAPQETQYF. DNA sequence: TGTGCCTGGGGGGCGGGGGCCCCACAAGAGACCCAGTACTTC.